A selection of T cell receptor beta chains follows, all from one sample in a study of control samples from healthy donors and cancer patients. Sequenced by immunoSEQ multiplex PCR; TCRdb stores in-frame clones only, minus some. The table shows over 2,500 clones, with approximately 94% occurring only once. Specimen: PBMCs. The receptors were sampled from an older man with lung cancer. The CDR3 runs from the conserved cysteine through the conserved F or W. The D gene is left open where the match is weak. The size field is filled for only some rows; it gives once, few, many or a size class.

clone_size d_call j_call v_call cdr3_nt cdr3_aa
. . TRBJ2-7 TRBV30 TGTGCCTGGAGTGATGGGGTTACCTACGAGCAGTACTTC CAWSDGVTYEQYF
. . TRBJ2-3 TRBV4-1 TGCGCCAGCAGCCAAGTGGCGGGGTCTAGCACAGATACGCAGTATTTT CASSQVAGSSTDTQYF
. . TRBJ2-3 TRBV7-2 TGTGCCAGCAGCTCTAGGTTGGGTGGCACAGATACGCAGTATTTT CASSSRLGGTDTQYF
. . TRBJ1-1 TRBV27 TGTGCCAGCAGTTTTTTGATTAACACTGAAGCTTTCTTT CASSFLINTEAFF
. . TRBJ2-2 TRBV3-1/TRBV3-2 TGTGCCATTCGACGGCCGAACACCGGGGAGCTGTTTTTT CAIRRPNTGELFF
once TRBD1 TRBJ1-2 TRBV6-6 TGTGCCAGCAGTTACGACCCGGGACAGGGGGCTGGCTACACCTTC CASSYDPGQGAGYTF
once TRBD1 TRBJ2-7 TRBV30 TGTGCCTGGGGGGGGACAGGGGGCTACTACGAGCAGTACTTC CAWGGTGGYYEQYF
. . TRBJ1-5 TRBV12-5 TGTGCTAGTGGCCCCGGGGTTAGCAATCAGCCCCAGCATTTT CASGPGVSNQPQHF
. TRBD1 TRBJ1-1 TRBV7-9 TGTGCCAGCAGCGCGACAGGGGGCGGCTTTGAAGCTTTCTTT CASSATGGGFEAFF
. . TRBJ2-3 TRBV6-5 TGTGCCACCGCCCCTCGGGGGGCAAGAGATACGCAGTATTTT CATAPRGARDTQYF
. TRBD2 TRBJ2-1 TRBV18 TGTGCCAGCTCACCGTACACTAGCGGGGGCCATAGGGGTTTATTATACAATGAGCAGTTCTTC CASSPYTSGGHRGLLYNEQFF
. . TRBJ1-1 TRBV16 TGTGCCAGCAGCCAAGAGGGAAATGTGAACACTGAAGCTTTCTTT CASSQEGNVNTEAFF
. . TRBJ1-4 TRBV6-5 TGTGCCAGCACCGCCCCGGGGCCTAATGAAAAACTGTTTTTT CASTAPGPNEKLFF
. . TRBJ1-5 TRBV15 TGTGCCACCAGCGGCAACAGGGTAGGGAGTCAGCCCCAGCATTTT CATSGNRVGSQPQHF
once . TRBJ1-1 TRBV9 TGTGCCAGCAGCTCCCGCTCTGTCCGTGAAGCTTTCTTT CASSSRSVREAFF
. . TRBJ2-5 TRBV21-1 TGTGCCAGCAGCAAAACTTACAGAGAGACCCAGTACTTC CASSKTYRETQYF
. . TRBJ2-3 TRBV15 TGTGCCACCAGCAGAGGGCGGTATAGCACAGATACGCAGTATTTT CATSRGRYSTDTQYF
. TRBD1 TRBJ1-1 TRBV5-1 TGCGCCAGCAGCTTGGTCAGGGGGGACAACACTGAAGCTTTCTTT CASSLVRGDNTEAFF
. . TRBJ2-7 TRBV28 TGTGCCAGCAGTTCGGTCCGGGTTTCCTACGAGCAGTACTTC CASSSVRVSYEQYF
. . TRBJ1-1 TRBV20-1 TGCAGTGCTAGAAGGGCAGCCGAAGCTTTCTTT CSARRAAEAFF
once . TRBJ1-2 TRBV29-1 TGCAGCGTTGACTGGGCGGACTTCGGCTATGGCTACACCTTC CSVDWADFGYGYTF
. . TRBJ1-1 TRBV4-2 TGTGCCAGCTATATCACCGGCGGAGAAGCTTTCTTT CASYITGGEAFF
. TRBD2 TRBJ2-1 TRBV14 TGTGCCAGCAGCCCCCTTGGACTAGCGGGAGACAATGAGCAGTTCTTC CASSPLGLAGDNEQFF
. . TRBJ2-2 TRBV9 TGTGCCAGCAGCGTAGTTGTAGGGGGCACCGGGGAGCTGTTTTTT CASSVVVGGTGELFF
once . TRBJ1-5 TRBV6-5 TGTGCCAGCAGTTATGGTTATAATAGCAATCAGCCCCAGCATTTT CASSYGYNSNQPQHF
. TRBD1 TRBJ1-2 TRBV7-9 TGTGCCAGCAGCTCGGGACAGGGGCCGCCGAGGGGCTACACCTTC CASSSGQGPPRGYTF
. . TRBJ1-5 TRBV30 TGTGCCTGGAGTCGTTGGGGGAACGGGCAGCCCCAGCATTTT CAWSRWGNGQPQHF
. . TRBJ1-1 TRBV11-2 TGTGCCAGCAGATTTCAGAACACTGAAGCTTTCTTT CASRFQNTEAFF
. TRBD1 TRBJ1-5 TRBV15 TGTGCCACCAGCAGAGATGGGGGACAGCAGCCCCAGCATTTT CATSRDGGQQPQHF
. . TRBJ1-5 TRBV12-3/TRBV12-4 TGTGCCAGCAGTTTGGGGGGGACTCAGCCCCAGCATTTT CASSLGGTQPQHF
. . TRBJ2-2 TRBV6-5 TGTGCCAGCAAAAGGGACACCCGCAACACCGGGGAGCTGTTTTTT CASKRDTRNTGELFF
. . TRBJ1-5 TRBV19 TGTGCCAGCGTCCACAGGGTTCGCCGTGGGATGGGTCAGCCCCAGCATTTT CASVHRVRRGMGQPQHF
. TRBD1 TRBJ2-2 TRBV19 TGTGCCAGTAGTACTGGACAGGACACCGGGGAGCTGTTTTTT CASSTGQDTGELFF
. TRBD2 TRBJ2-2 TRBV2 TGTGCCAGCAGTGGTAGTCAACTAGCGGGGGGACTAGTGGGCACCGGGGAGCTGTTTTTT CASSGSQLAGGLVGTGELFF
. TRBD1 TRBJ1-5 TRBV11-2 TGTGCCAGCAGCGACGGGACAGGGCATCAGCCCCAGCATTTT CASSDGTGHQPQHF
. TRBD1 TRBJ2-5 TRBV30 TGTGCCTGGAGTAAGGACAGGGGGGAGACCCAGTACTTC CAWSKDRGETQYF
. . TRBJ2-1 TRBV24-1 TGTGCCACCAGTGATTTTGGATTGGCTAATGAGCAGTTCTTC CATSDFGLANEQFF
. . TRBJ2-7 TRBV19 TGTGCCAGTAGTATCCTCGACACCCCCGAGCAGTACTTC CASSILDTPEQYF
. . TRBJ1-2 TRBV11-2 TGTGCCAGCAGCTTAGATCAGACAGCCTATGGCTACACCTTC CASSLDQTAYGYTF
. TRBD2 TRBJ2-3 TRBV6-1 TGTGCCAGCAGTGAAGTCTGGCTAGCGGGGGCCGCGGGAGATACGCAGTATTTT CASSEVWLAGAAGDTQYF
. TRBD1 TRBJ2-2 TRBV9 TGTGCCAGCAGCGTAGCGATCGGGACAGGGGCCGGGGAGCTGTTTTTT CASSVAIGTGAGELFF
. . TRBJ2-1 TRBV5-4 TGTGCCAGCAGCTTGCGAGGATTTGAGCAGTTCTTC CASSLRGFEQFF
. . TRBJ1-5 TRBV4-2 TGTGCCAGCAGCCAAGAACAGGTACAGCCCCAGCATTTT CASSQEQVQPQHF
. . TRBJ2-7 TRBV6-5 TGTGCCAGCAACTTACAGGGTAACCACGAGCAGTACTTC CASNLQGNHEQYF
. TRBD2 TRBJ2-1 TRBV13 TGTGCCAGCAGCCGCTCTAGGAGCGGGGGGGCCAATGAGCAGTTCTTC CASSRSRSGGANEQFF
. . TRBJ1-2 TRBV3-1/TRBV3-2 TGTGCCAGCAGCCAACAGGGCTATGGCTACACCTTC CASSQQGYGYTF
. TRBD1 TRBJ1-2 TRBV10-3 TGTGCCATCAGTGAGTCGCAGACAGGGGGGAAACGCTACACCTTC CAISESQTGGKRYTF
few . TRBJ2-7 TRBV3-1/TRBV3-2 TGTGCCAGCAGCCCATCCAGACTATTGAGGGGGAACGAGCAGTACTTC CASSPSRLLRGNEQYF
. TRBD1 TRBJ2-4 TRBV11-1 TGTGCCAGCAGCCTAGGCCAGGGGGCAGGAGACATTCAGTACTTC CASSLGQGAGDIQYF
large . TRBJ1-2 TRBV13 TGTGCCAGCAGCTCCAGGGCCTATGGCTACACCTTC CASSSRAYGYTF
. TRBD2 TRBJ2-3 TRBV24-1 TGTGCCACCAGTGGCGTGGGCGGGGGAAGCACAGATACGCAGTATTTT CATSGVGGGSTDTQYF
. . TRBJ1-5 TRBV28 TGTGCCAGCAGTTTATCTTCCGGGGGGAGCAATCAGCCCCAGCATTTT CASSLSSGGSNQPQHF
. . TRBJ1-2 TRBV7-9 TGTGCCAGCAGCTTAGCGAGCAGATTCCACACCTTC CASSLASRFHTF
. TRBD1 TRBJ2-6 TRBV19 TGTGCCAGTAGTATTAGGGGGACAGAAAGCTCTGGGGCCAACGTCCTGACTTTC CASSIRGTESSGANVLTF
. TRBD1 TRBJ1-5 TRBV5-8 TGTGCCAGCAGCTTGTCGGACAGGGTCGTGGGGCAGCCCCAGCATTTT CASSLSDRVVGQPQHF
. . TRBJ1-1 TRBV6-2/TRBV6-3 TGTGCCAGCAGTTACCGGGGGGGTGTAATCATGAACACTGAAGCTTTCTTT CASSYRGGVIMNTEAFF
. . TRBJ1-6 TRBV25-1 TGTGCCAGCAGTGAACAGGGGCCGCCCTATAATTCACCCCTCCACTTT CASSEQGPPYNSPLHF
. . TRBJ1-5 TRBV18 TGTGCCAGCTCACCACCGCCCGGGATGGGTCAGCCCCAGCATTTT CASSPPPGMGQPQHF
few TRBD1 TRBJ1-2 TRBV19 TGTGCCAGTATACAGGGGGCCGGTCGGGGAGGCTACACCTTC CASIQGAGRGGYTF
. TRBD2 TRBJ2-1 TRBV10-2 TGCGCCAGCAGTGAGGGCCTAGCGGGGGGGTCGAATGAGCAGTTCTTC CASSEGLAGGSNEQFF